This T cell receptor (beta chain) was retrieved from a study of kidney transplant recipient with SARS-CoV-2 infection. TCRdb ran MiXCR on the reads and lists one entry per CDR3 protein. The sample yields roughly 230,000 distinct CDR3 sequences, 29% seen once. This clonotype was recorded many times. The clonotype comes from a young adult male patient who had COVID-19 and was a kidney transplant recipient. The graft donor may account for some of the T cells. The sequencing used a blood sample, collected at baseline and on roughly day 110 from a kidney transplant recipient.

Written as DNA, the CDR3 is TGTGCCAGCAGCGGGGGAGGGGATACGCAGTATTTT. Its translation is CASSGGGDTQYF. The chain recombines TRBV7-9 with TRBJ2-3; 7 nucleotides align to TRBD2. The CDR3 runs 12 residues. With 5 bases clipped from V and 6 bases from J, the junction kept 2 bases outside the gene matches. The germline gives CDR1 SEHNR, CDR2 FQNEAQ (reference sequence).